One and the same sample provided the 10 T cell receptor beta chains below, sequenced in a study of blood T cell repertoires in COVID-19. Profiled with immunoSEQ multiplex PCR; TCRdb holds only in-frame clones, not every one. The table records tens of thousands of clones, roughly 82% of them present only once. Sample: peripheral blood. These receptors originate from an older woman with acute or convalescent COVID-19.

In this sample, this clone turned up once. CDR3 in amino acids: CSGEDRGNTGELFF. The CDR3 nucleotides read TGCAGCGGGGAGGACAGGGGGAACACCGGGGAGCTGTTTTTT. The V and J genes are TRBV29-1 and TRBJ2-2; TRBD1 matches at 9 bases. Losses at the gene ends were 7 bases for V and 1 base for J; bases not matched to a gene: 4. CDR1 is SQVTM, CDR2 ANQGSEA, per germline. CDR3 size: 14 residues.

This chain links TRBV19 with TRBJ1-4, with a weak D call TRBD1 (6 bases). The CDR3 has 16 residues. Germline loops: CDR1 LNHDA, CDR2 SQIVND (reference sequence). The germline V and J ends were trimmed by 4 bases and 3 bases, with 15 bases remaining between them. The CDR3 nucleotides are TGTGCCAGTAGTACCTCGACAGGCGAGGCTAATGAAAAACTGTTTTTT. Amino acid sequence: CASSTSTGEANEKLFF.

This clone appeared a single time. The J gene is TRBJ1-5, the V gene TRBV6-5; 9 bases are shared with TRBD1. CDR3 size: 13 residues. The germline gives CDR1 MNHEY, CDR2 SVGAGI. The V and J ends lost 6 bases and 7 bases, in that order; junction bases with no gene match: 4. CDR3 DNA: TGTGCCAGCAGGGGACAGGGAGCCCAGCCCCAGCATTTT. Translating it yields CASRGQGAQPQHF.

The V call is TRBV11-2, the J call TRBJ1-2; 7 nucleotides line up with TRBD1. V was pared by 3 bases and J by 4 bases, with 5 bases of the junction left unmatched. There are 14 residues in the CDR3. Per the germline V gene, CDR1 is SGHAT and CDR2 is FQNNGV. The CDR3 reads CASSFGTAGYGYTF. The CDR3 DNA reads TGTGCCAGCAGCTTCGGGACAGCAGGCTATGGCTACACCTTC.

This chain connects TRBV15 to TRBJ1-5; D may be TRBD1 (5 bases). The CDR3 extends over 15 amino acids. Germline CDR1 LNHNV, CDR2 YYDKDF (reference sequence). Trimming pared 7 bases from V and 3 bases from J, leaving 16 bases between. CDR3 bases: TGTGCCACCAATTCCGGGCAGGGCCTCAATCAGCCCCAGCATTTT. Encoded protein: CATNSGQGLNQPQHF.

The V call is TRBV19, the J call TRBJ2-3; a possible D gene is TRBD2 (5 bases). V was clipped by 4 bases and J by 0 bases, with 14 bases between them. Germline V gene sequence: CDR1 LNHDA, CDR2 SQIVND (reference sequence). The CDR3 totals 16 residues. CDR3 sequence: CASSTRTSGSTDTQYF. The CDR3 coding sequence is TGTGCCAGTAGTACCAGAACCAGCGGCAGCACAGATACGCAGTATTTT. The full variable domain, rest sourced from reference TRBV19 and TRBJ2-3, is DGGITQSPKYLFRKEGQNVTLSCEQNLNHDAMYWYRQDPGQGLRLIYYSQIVNDFQKGDIAEGYSVSREKKESFPLTVTSAQKNPTAFYLCASSTRTSGSTDTQYFGPGTRLTVL.

This clone occurred once. The chain uses TRBV18 and TRBJ1-1; 7 bases are a match to TRBD1. V was clipped by 2 bases and J by 0 bases; unmatched bases: 6. The CDR3 length is 16 residues. Looked up from germline, CDR1 is KGHSH and CDR2 is LQKENI. The CDR3 region is CASSPRQGDMNTEAFF. Written as DNA, the CDR3 is TGTGCCAGCTCACCAAGGCAGGGGGACATGAACACTGAAGCTTTCTTT.

V and J are TRBV18 and TRBJ1-2; D unclear. Trimming stripped 0 bases from V and 3 bases from J, with 11 bases between. This CDR3 comprises 15 residues. Germline lookup yields CDR1 KGHSH and CDR2 LQKENI. The CDR3 spells CASSPPVGGHYGYTF. DNA for the CDR3: TGTGCCAGCTCACCACCGGTTGGAGGGCACTATGGCTACACCTTC.

This clone appeared a few times. This chain connects TRBV9 to TRBJ2-7, with D possibly TRBD1 on 6 matching bases. Trimming removed 0 bases at V and 3 bases at J, with 7 bases between. This CDR3 comprises 13 residues. Germline V CDR1 and CDR2: SGDLS, YYNGEE. The CDR3 DNA sequence: TGTGCCAGCAGCGTAGAGGGACACTACGAGCAGTACTTC. Amino acid sequence: CASSVEGHYEQYF. The full variable domain, rest sourced from reference TRBV9 and TRBJ2-7, is DSGVTQTPKHLITATGQRVTLRCSPRSGDLSVYWYQQSLDQGLQFLIQYYNGEERAKGNILERFSAQQFPDLHSELNLSSLELGDSALYFCASSVEGHYEQYFGPGTRLTVT.

The gene calls are TRBV3-1 (or the pseudogene TRBV3-2) and TRBJ2-6; D is undetermined. The CDR3 runs 16 residues. Trimming cost V 0 bases and J 0 bases, with 6 bases left between them. CDR1 LGHDT and CDR2 YNNKEL come from the germline V gene (reference sequence). CDR3 in amino acids: CASSQEAVSGANVLTF. In DNA, the CDR3 is TGTGCCAGCAGCCAAGAAGCCGTCTCTGGGGCCAACGTCCTGACTTTC.